The 16 T cell receptor beta chains reported below all come from one sample, sequenced in a study of T cell responses to AZD1222 COVID-19 vaccine. Generated by immunoSEQ multiplex PCR, the TCRdb table keeps only in-frame clones and is missing some. The sample carries about 68,000 clones, roughly 90% recorded once. The sample was peripheral blood, taken on day 0 of AZD1222 vaccination. All receptors derive from an adult in good health.

This chain connects TRBV28 to TRBJ1-5; D uncertain. Per germline, CDR1 MDHEN and CDR2 SYDVKM. V was trimmed by 2 bases and J by 1 base, leaving 18 bases between them. This CDR3 is built from 18 residues. The CDR3 nucleotides are TGTGCCAGCAGTTTACTTCTTGCGGGAGGGTCCAGCAATCAGCCCCAGCATTTT. Translated, it gives CASSLLLAGGSSNQPQHF.

In this sample, this clone turned up many times. The chain links TRBV24-1 to TRBJ2-2, with TRBD1 identical over 9 bases. The junction had 4 bases not matched to a gene; V was cut back by 8 bases and J by 4 bases. Germline values: CDR1 KGHDR, CDR2 SFDVKD. CDR3 length: 14 residues. The chain's CDR3 is CATKGQGGTGELFF. CDR3 DNA sequence: TGTGCCACCAAGGGACAGGGAGGCACCGGGGAGCTGTTTTTT.

The genes are TRBV30 and TRBJ1-5, with TRBD1 identical over 7 bases. The V and J ends lost 3 bases and 7 bases, in that order; junction bases with no gene match: 6. Germline CDR1 and CDR2: GTSNPN and SVGIG (reference sequence). The CDR3 covers 13 residues. CDR3 sequence (DNA): TGTGCCTGGAGCCGGGACAGAAGCCAGCCCCAGCATTTT. Its protein is CAWSRDRSQPQHF.

The chain recombines TRBV9 with TRBJ1-4; D uncertain. The CDR3 length is 15 residues. Trimming took off 0 bases at V and 5 bases at J, with 11 bases between the two ends. CDR1 SGDLS and CDR2 YYNGEE come from the germline V gene. CDR3 nucleotide sequence: TGTGCCAGCAGCGTAGGCCACAGTTTGAATGAAAAACTGTTTTTT. Translation gives CASSVGHSLNEKLFF.

The rearrangement links TRBV9 to TRBJ1-1, with 10 bases that match TRBD1. Germline V gene lookup returns CDR1 SGDLS and CDR2 YYNGEE. V lost 2 bases and J lost 4; bases outside the gene matches: 8. This CDR3 region has 16 residues. The CDR3 nucleotides are TGTGCCAGCAGCGTGGGGACAGGGGATTTAGGCACTGAAGCTTTCTTT. Translating it yields CASSVGTGDLGTEAFF.

The chain links TRBV28 to TRBJ2-7, with 9 bases fitting TRBD1. V lost 4 bases to trimming and J lost 5 bases; unmatched junction nucleotides: 9. This CDR3 contains 15 residues. Germline V gives CDR1 MDHEN, CDR2 SYDVKM. The CDR3 spells CASSSMTGGSHEQYF. The CDR3 DNA follows: TGTGCCAGCAGTTCAATGACAGGGGGGTCCCACGAGCAGTACTTC.

The chain links TRBV7-9 to TRBJ2-7; D is uncertain. The CDR3 totals 12 residues. CDR1 SEHNR and CDR2 FQNEAQ come from the germline V gene (reference sequence). Trimming stripped 2 bases from V and 4 bases from J, with 6 bases between. CDR3 amino acids: CASSLKGYEQYF. CDR3 nucleotides: TGTGCCAGCAGCTTAAAGGGTTACGAGCAGTACTTC.

V usage is TRBV19 and J usage is TRBJ2-2; 7 bases are shared with TRBD1. The J segment lost 0 bases and the V segment lost 7 bases, leaving 5 bases of the junction unmatched. The CDR3 covers 15 residues. The V gene's germline CDR1 is LNHDA and CDR2 SQIVND (reference sequence). The CDR3 bases are TGTGCCAGTACCTTGGACAGGACGAACACCGGGGAGCTGTTTTTT. Protein sequence: CASTLDRTNTGELFF.

DNA of the CDR3: TGTGCCAGCAGCTTAGGTCAGGGGGCTGGCTACACCTTC. This sequence encodes CASSLGQGAGYTF. The J gene is TRBJ1-2, the V gene TRBV7-2; 8 bases align to TRBD1. Trimming at V came to 1 base and at J to 7 bases, leaving 2 bases not matched to a gene. Germline V CDR1 and CDR2: SGHTA, FQGNSA. The CDR3 spans 13 residues.

This rearrangement joins TRBV6-5 to TRBJ2-7; 8 bases align to TRBD2. CDR1 and CDR2 from the germline V gene are MNHEY and SVGAGI. Trimming took 3 bases from V and 5 from J; bases not matched to a gene: 3. This CDR3 is 13 amino acids long. The CDR3 DNA reads TGTGCCAGCAGTTATACGGGGGGGCACGAGCAGTACTTC. This translates into CASSYTGGHEQYF.

The chain links TRBV9 to TRBJ1-1, with TRBD1 matching over 7 bases. The J segment lost 2 bases and the V segment lost 3 bases, leaving 4 bases of the junction unmatched. The CDR3 is made up of 14 amino acids. Per germline, CDR1 SGDLS and CDR2 YYNGEE. The CDR3 DNA reads TGTGCCAGCAGCGCTCGGGACAGAAACACTGAAGCTTTCTTT. It specifies CASSARDRNTEAFF.

A single count supports this clone. The V call is TRBV7-9, the J call TRBJ2-2, with D perhaps matching TRBD2 (6 bases). In germline, CDR1 is SEHNR, CDR2 FQNEAQ (reference sequence). This CDR3 has 15 amino acids. V lost 5 bases to trimming and J lost 1 base, with 11 bases between them. CDR3 nucleotide sequence: TGTGCCAGCAGCCCGGGGGTGGTGAACACCGGGGAGCTGTTTTTT. Protein product: CASSPGVVNTGELFF.

The chain recombines TRBV3-1 (or the pseudogene TRBV3-2) with TRBJ2-3; D gene ambiguous. Per the germline V gene, CDR1 is LGHDT and CDR2 is YNNKEL (reference sequence). The CDR3 runs 15 residues. Deletions cut 4 bases from V and 10 bases from J, with 21 bases between. CDR3 DNA sequence: TGTGCCAGCAGCCTCGAACCGGGCCCCCCGAACGCGCAGTATTTT. Residues: CASSLEPGPPNAQYF.

J is TRBJ2-3 and V is TRBV6-5; 9 nucleotides align to TRBD1. V shed 6 bases and J 4 bases; nucleotides not matched to a gene: 5. CDR1 and CDR2 from the germline V gene are MNHEY and SVGAGI. The CDR3 extends over 14 amino acids. The CDR3 DNA sequence: TGTGCCAGCAGGACAGGGGGGGGCGCAGATACGCAGTATTTT. This encodes CASRTGGGADTQYF.

This clone was seen just once. At one of its ends the junction is not consistent with the germline gene, which may arise from a read error. V usage is TRBV5-6 and J usage is TRBJ1-1, with D perhaps TRBD1 (6 bases). The CDR3 spans 14 residues. Per the germline V gene, CDR1 is SGHDT and CDR2 is YYEEEE. The CDR3 DNA is TGTGCCAGCAGTTTGGACAGCCACTTGACTGAAGCTTTCTTT. It specifies CASSLDSHLTEAFF.

The rearrangement links TRBV4-3 to TRBJ1-2; tentative D call: TRBD1 (6 bases). Germline V lookup: CDR1 LGHNA, CDR2 YSLEER. The CDR3 has 15 residues. Between the trimmed V and J ends, which lost 4 bases and 4 bases, there was a span of 16 bases. CDR3 amino acids: CASSLKQGGGYGYTF. Written as DNA, the CDR3 is TGCGCCAGCAGCCTAAAACAGGGAGGAGGCTATGGCTACACCTTC.